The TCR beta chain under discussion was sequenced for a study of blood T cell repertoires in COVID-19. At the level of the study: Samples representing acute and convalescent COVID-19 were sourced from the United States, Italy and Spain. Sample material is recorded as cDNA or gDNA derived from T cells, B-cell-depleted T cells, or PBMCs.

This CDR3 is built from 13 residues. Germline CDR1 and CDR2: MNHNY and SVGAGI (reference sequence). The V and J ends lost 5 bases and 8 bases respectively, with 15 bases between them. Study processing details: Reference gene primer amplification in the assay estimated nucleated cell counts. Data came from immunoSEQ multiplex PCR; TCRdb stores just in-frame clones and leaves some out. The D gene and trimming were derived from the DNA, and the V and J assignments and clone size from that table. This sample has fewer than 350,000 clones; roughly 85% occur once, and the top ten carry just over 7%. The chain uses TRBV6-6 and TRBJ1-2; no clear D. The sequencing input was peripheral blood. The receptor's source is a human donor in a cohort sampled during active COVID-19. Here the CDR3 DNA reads TGTGCCAGCAGTCCCCGGGGAGAGGAAGGCTACACCTTC. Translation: CASSPRGEEGYTF.